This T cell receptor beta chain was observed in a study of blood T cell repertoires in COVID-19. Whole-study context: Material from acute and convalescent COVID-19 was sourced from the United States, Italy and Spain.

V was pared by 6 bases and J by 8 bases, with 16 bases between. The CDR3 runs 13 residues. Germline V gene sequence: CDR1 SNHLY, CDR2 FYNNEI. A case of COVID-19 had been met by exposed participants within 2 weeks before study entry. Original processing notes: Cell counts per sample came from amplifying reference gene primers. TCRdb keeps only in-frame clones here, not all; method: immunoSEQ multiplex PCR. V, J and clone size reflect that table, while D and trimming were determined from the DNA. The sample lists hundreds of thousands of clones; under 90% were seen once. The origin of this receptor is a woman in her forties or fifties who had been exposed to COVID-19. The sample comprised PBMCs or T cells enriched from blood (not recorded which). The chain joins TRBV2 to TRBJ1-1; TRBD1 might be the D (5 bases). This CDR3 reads CASSPFQTAEAFF. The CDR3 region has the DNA TGTGCCAGCAGCCCTTTTCAGACAGCCGAAGCTTTCTTT. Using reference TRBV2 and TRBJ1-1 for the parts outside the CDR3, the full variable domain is EPEVTQTPSHQVTQMGQEVILRCVPISNHLYFYWYRQILGQKVEFLVSFYNNEISEKSEIFDDQFSVERPDGSNFTLKIRSTKLEDSAMYFCASSPFQTAEAFFGQGTRLTVV.